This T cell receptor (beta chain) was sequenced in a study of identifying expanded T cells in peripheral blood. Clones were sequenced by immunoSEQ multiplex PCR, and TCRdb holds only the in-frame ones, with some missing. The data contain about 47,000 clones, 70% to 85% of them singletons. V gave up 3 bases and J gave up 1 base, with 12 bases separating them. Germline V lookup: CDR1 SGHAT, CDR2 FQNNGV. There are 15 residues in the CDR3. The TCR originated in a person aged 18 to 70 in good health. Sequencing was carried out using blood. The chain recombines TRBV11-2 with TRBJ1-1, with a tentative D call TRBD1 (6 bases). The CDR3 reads CASSFRIQGNTEAFF. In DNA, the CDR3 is TGTGCCAGCAGCTTCCGAATACAGGGGAACACTGAAGCTTTCTTT.